This TCR beta chain appears in the sequencing data of a study of T cells in Graves' hyperthyroidism and ophthalmopathy. Many counts were recorded for this clonotype. Amplification of TCR beta CDR3 regions used RNA as the template. When the TCR CDR3 underwent first-round RT-PCR, the HTBI primer set was used. TCRdb redid the calling of the multiplex PCR reads with MiXCR, one entry per CDR3 protein. The profile shows hundreds of thousands of distinct CDR3 sequences, around a sixth of them singletons. Stable disease denoted Graves' hyperthyroidism without ophthalmopathy progression within 18 months. PBMCs were obtained from over 8.5 ml fresh peripheral blood. The J segment lost 7 bases and the V segment lost 2 bases, leaving 4 bases of the junction unmatched. Germline V gene lookup returns CDR1 MNHEY and CDR2 SVGEGT. CDR3 length equals 16 residues.

The TCR sequence derives from a woman under 30 with Graves' hyperthyroidism. The rearrangement uses TRBV6-2 or TRBV6-3 and TRBJ2-1; 14 bases agree with TRBD2. The sample comprised blood. The chain's CDR3 is CASSYPRTSGRNEQFF. DNA for the CDR3: TGTGCCAGCAGTTACCCCCGGACTAGCGGGAGGAATGAGCAGTTCTTC.